The T cell receptor (beta chain) described here comes from a study of identical twins. General study results and limits: Insertions ran lower in abundant cord blood beta clonotypes, though not in memory repertoires.

This clonotype occurred many times. Antigen: not known. In TCRdb, the 5' RACE reads were re-called with MiXCR into one record per CDR3 protein. The data hold 250,000 to 300,000 distinct CDR3 sequences, with 8.5% to 9.5% observed a single time. Trimming took off 6 bases at V and 8 bases at J, with 11 bases between the two ends. The CDR3 is 12 amino acids. Germline lookup yields CDR1 LNHNV and CDR2 YYDKDF (reference sequence). The same data also went into a second study, on yellow fever vaccine responses in identical twins.

The rearrangement links TRBV15 to TRBJ2-1; a weak D match, TRBD1 (5 bases). The sequenced sample consisted of CD8+ T cells sorted from blood. The sequence came from a woman between 18 and 29 years old in good health. CDR3 amino acids: CATRSRVDEQFF. CDR3 nucleotide sequence: TGTGCCACCAGGTCCAGGGTCGATGAGCAGTTCTTC.